The T cell receptor beta chain under discussion was sequenced for a study of blood T cell repertoires in COVID-19. Participants, about 18 to 90 years old, spanned more than 20 US areas. Participants were placed into cohorts based on the clinical history they reported. V was clipped by 4 bases and J by 1 base; unmatched bases: 0. Germline V gene data show CDR1 as KGHSH and CDR2 as LQKENI. This CDR3 region has 13 residues. Per the original methods: Amplification of reference gene primers was used by the study to estimate nucleated cell counts. The repertoire was sequenced with immunoSEQ multiplex PCR; TCRdb's copy has only in-frame clones and lacks some. V and J calls and clone size are given by that table; D and trimming were obtained from the DNA. The sample contains over 110,000 clones, around 86% of which appear only once.

The sequenced sample was PBMCs or T cells enriched from blood (not recorded which). The TCR comes from a man in his 60s who had recovered from COVID-19. The chain combines TRBV18 with TRBJ1-1; 7 bases agree with TRBD1. The CDR3 spells CASSRQGNTEAFF. The CDR3 DNA follows: TGTGCCAGCTCACGACAGGGGAACACTGAAGCTTTCTTT.